These 22 T cell receptor beta chains were all obtained from the same sample, sequenced in a study of blood T cell repertoires in COVID-19. This table comes from immunoSEQ multiplex PCR, and its TCRdb copy is limited to in-frame clones, with some not included. The sample shows approximately 250,000 clones, around 85% of them seen only once. Sequences were obtained from peripheral blood. Source of these receptors: a man between 45 and 60 years old with COVID-19, enrolled during active disease.

The rearrangement joins TRBV27 to TRBJ2-7; D is unresolved. Per the germline V gene, CDR1 is MNHEY and CDR2 is SMNVEV (reference sequence). The CDR3 extends over 13 amino acids. The ends were cut back, 2 bases at V and 2 bases at J, with 7 bases in the middle. CDR3 amino acids: CASSLGPPYEQYF. CDR3 in DNA: TGTGCCAGCAGTTTAGGGCCCCCCTACGAGCAGTACTTC.

The sample holds a few counts of this clone. This chain joins TRBV7-9 and TRBJ1-2, with D tentatively TRBD1 (5 bases). The V end lost 8 bases, the J end lost 3 bases, and 16 bases lay between the germline ends. The CDR3 runs 14 residues. Per the germline V gene, CDR1 is SEHNR and CDR2 is FQNEAQ (reference sequence). The CDR3 sequence: CASRSMGEDYGYTF. CDR3 in DNA: TGTGCCAGCCGCAGCATGGGGGAGGACTATGGCTACACCTTC.

The chain uses TRBV10-3 and TRBJ2-7; 9 bases align to TRBD1. V lost 8 bases to trimming and J lost 2 bases; unmatched junction nucleotides: 7. Germline V gives CDR1 ENHRY, CDR2 SYGVKD. The CDR3 length is 14 residues. The CDR3 bases are TGTGCCATCGCTGGGACAGGGTCCGCCTACGAGCAGTACTTC. Protein sequence: CAIAGTGSAYEQYF.

The CDR3: CASSPNRGAYEQYF. In DNA form, the CDR3 reads TGCGCCAGCAGCCCTAACAGGGGGGCCTACGAGCAGTACTTC. The chain has TRBV4-1 and TRBJ2-7; 8 nucleotides match TRBD1. The germline gives CDR1 MGHRA, CDR2 YSYEKL. The CDR3 is made up of 14 amino acids. V trimming: 4 bases; J trimming: 2 bases; junction bases outside the gene matches: 4.

V gene TRBV7-2 combines with J gene TRBJ1-5; no clear D gene. Germline V gives CDR1 SGHTA, CDR2 FQGNSA. The CDR3 runs to 16 residues. Trimming shortened V by 5 bases and J by 3 bases, and 17 bases separated the two germline ends. The CDR3 nucleotides read TGTGCCAGCAGCGCGACGGGAGCCGCAATCAATCAGCCCCAGCATTTT. This codes for CASSATGAAINQPQHF.

This chain joins TRBV11-2 and TRBJ2-7; perhaps TRBD2 as D (6 bases). The length of the CDR3 is 16 residues. Germline V gene lookup returns CDR1 SGHAT and CDR2 FQNNGV. The germline V and J ends were trimmed by 0 bases and 3 bases, with 15 bases remaining between them. The chain's CDR3 is CASSLDDGPGVYEQYF. Written as DNA, the CDR3 is TGTGCCAGCAGCTTAGATGACGGCCCGGGAGTCTACGAGCAGTACTTC.

The V and J genes are TRBV5-1 and TRBJ1-2; the D gene is possibly TRBD1 (5 bases). Trimming stripped 0 bases from V and 4 bases from J, with 13 bases between. From germline, CDR1 is SGHRS and CDR2 YFSETQ. This CDR3 region has 15 residues. As DNA, the CDR3 is TGCGCCAGCAGCTTGGGACAGACCCGCCTCTATGGCTACACCTTC. It specifies CASSLGQTRLYGYTF.

V is TRBV5-6 and J is TRBJ2-7; 8 bases match TRBD2. The junction had 11 bases not matched to a gene; V was cut back by 4 bases and J by 2 bases. The CDR3 runs to 16 residues. Germline V gene lookup returns CDR1 SGHDT and CDR2 YYEEEE. CDR3 amino acids: CASSLRGGYRTYEQYF. CDR3 DNA: TGTGCCAGCAGCCTCCGGGGGGGCTATCGGACCTACGAGCAGTACTTC.

The V and J genes are TRBV29-1 and TRBJ2-7, with D possibly being TRBD2 (5 bases). The CDR3 runs 13 residues. Per the germline V gene, CDR1 is SQVTM and CDR2 is ANQGSEA. Between the trimmed V and J ends, which lost 1 base and 4 bases, there was a span of 11 bases. The CDR3 spells CSVEGPRGYEQYF. In DNA, the CDR3 is TGCAGCGTTGAAGGGCCCCGGGGATACGAGCAGTACTTC.

This clone was found once. The chain couples TRBV10-3 to TRBJ2-1; 10 nucleotides agree with TRBD2. This CDR3 is 15 amino acids long. Trimming removed 2 bases from V and 5 bases from J; junction bases left unmatched: 3. Looked up from germline, CDR1 is ENHRY and CDR2 is SYGVKD. As DNA, the CDR3 is TGTGCCATCAGTGAGCAAGGACTAGCGGACAATGAGCAGTTCTTC. Amino acid sequence: CAISEQGLADNEQFF.

V gene TRBV4-3 combines with J gene TRBJ2-6; D possibly corresponds to TRBD1 (6 bases). The CDR3 spans 17 residues. The V gene's germline CDR1 is LGHNA and CDR2 YSLEER. V was pared by 1 base and J by 0 bases, with 10 bases between. The CDR3 coding sequence is TGCGCCAGCAGCCAAGGGTACAGGGCCTCTGGGGCCAACGTCCTGACTTTC. Translated: CASSQGYRASGANVLTF.

The V gene is TRBV30, the J gene TRBJ2-5; the match to TRBD1 covers 7 bases. This CDR3 has 11 residues. The germline CDR1 and CDR2 sequences are GTSNPN and SVGIG (reference sequence). After removal of 2 bases from V and 13 bases from J, the junction contained 7 bases not matched to a gene. CDR3 protein: CAWSRSGTVYF. The CDR3 DNA sequence: TGTGCCTGGAGTAGATCCGGGACAGTGTACTTC.

The rearrangement joins TRBV27 to TRBJ1-1, with a weak D call TRBD1 (5 bases). Trimming stripped 0 bases from V and 2 bases from J, with 22 bases between. Germline lookup yields CDR1 MNHEY and CDR2 SMNVEV (reference sequence). CDR3 length: 19 residues. CDR3 nucleotide sequence: TGTGCCAGCAGTTTATCGCAGGGTCAGGCGCGGCTACGTAACACTGAAGCTTTCTTT. Encoded protein: CASSLSQGQARLRNTEAFF.

The genes are TRBV7-9 and TRBJ2-3; 8 bases agree with TRBD1. Looked up from germline, CDR1 is SEHNR and CDR2 is FQNEAQ (reference sequence). V lost 5 bases to trimming and J lost 0 bases; unmatched junction nucleotides: 4. The CDR3 contains 15 residues. CDR3 region: CASSKTGASTDTQYF. CDR3 nucleotides: TGTGCCAGCAGCAAGACAGGGGCGAGCACAGATACGCAGTATTTT.

The chain has TRBV6-2 or TRBV6-3 and TRBJ2-1, with TRBD2 identical over 11 bases. CDR1 MNHEY and CDR2 SVGEGT come from the germline V gene. With V trimmed by 0 bases and J by 8 bases, 9 bases remained unmatched. The CDR3 has 17 amino acids. The CDR3 protein is CASSYSMTSGDWDEQFF. The DNA for the CDR3 is TGTGCCAGCAGTTACTCGATGACTAGCGGGGACTGGGATGAGCAGTTCTTC.

The CDR3 sequence is CASSQDQMGPYEQYF. The CDR3 DNA reads TGTGCCAGCAGCCAAGATCAGATGGGCCCCTACGAGCAGTACTTC. V is TRBV4-2 and J is TRBJ2-7; no reliable D call. Trimming removed 0 bases from V and 2 bases from J, with 11 bases in between. This CDR3 contains 15 residues. Germline V lookup: CDR1 LGHNA, CDR2 YNFKEQ.

V is TRBV18 and J is TRBJ2-1, with 8 nucleotides matching TRBD1. Losses at the gene ends were 1 base for V and 10 bases for J; bases not matched to a gene: 9. The CDR3 length is 15 residues. CDR1 and CDR2 (germline): KGHSH, LQKENI. The CDR3 DNA is TGTGCCAGCTCACCACTGGGGCAGGGGGCAAACGAGCAGTTCTTC. Translating gives CASSPLGQGANEQFF. Full variable domain (outside the CDR3, taken from reference TRBV18 and TRBJ2-1): NAGVMQNPRHLVRRRGQEARLRCSPMKGHSHVYWYRQLPEEGLKFMVYLQKENIIDESGMPKERFSAEFPKEGPSILRIQQVVRGDSAAYFCASSPLGQGANEQFFGPGTRLTVL.

The chain employs TRBV5-8 and TRBJ1-5, with 9 bases fitting TRBD1. CDR1 and CDR2 from the germline V gene are SGHTS and YDEGEE. The CDR3 runs 17 residues. J was trimmed by 0 bases and V by 2 bases; bases with no gene match: 6. CDR3 protein: CASSFRGDRASNQPQHF. The DNA for the CDR3 is TGTGCCAGCAGCTTTCGCGGGGACAGGGCTAGCAATCAGCCCCAGCATTTT.

The chain links TRBV24-1 to TRBJ1-2, with D possibly TRBD1 on 6 matching bases. V was shortened by 4 bases and J by 7 bases, with 9 bases between the two germline ends. CDR3 length: 12 residues. Germline CDR1 reads KGHDR; CDR2 reads SFDVKD. The CDR3 region is CATSDHRAGYTF. The DNA of the CDR3 is TGTGCCACCAGTGACCACAGGGCTGGCTACACCTTC.

The chain links TRBV7-6 to TRBJ2-1; D uncertain. V was cut by 3 bases and J by 7 bases, with 31 bases left in between. The CDR3 is 20 amino acids. Germline values: CDR1 SGHVS, CDR2 FNYEAQ. The CDR3 region has the DNA TGTGCCAGCAGCTTCTCGTCCGGCCTCCGAAAATTCGGCGGTTCGAATGAGCAGTTCTTC. Amino acid sequence: CASSFSSGLRKFGGSNEQFF. Filled out from reference TRBV7-6 and TRBJ2-1, the complete variable domain reads GAGVSQSPRYKVTKRGQDVALRCDPISGHVSLYWYRQALGQGPEFLTYFNYEAQQDKSGLPNDRFSAERPEGSISTLTIQRTEQRDSAMYRCASSFSSGLRKFGGSNEQFFGPGTRLTVL.

This clone was seen once. The chain couples TRBV9 to TRBJ2-3; a weak D match, TRBD1 (7 bases). The CDR3 sequence is 16 residues long. V was clipped by 3 bases and J by 0 bases, with 14 bases between them. In germline, CDR1 is SGDLS, CDR2 YYNGEE. The CDR3 DNA is TGTGCCAGCAGCGCGCACAGGGGACTTAGCACAGATACGCAGTATTTT. Its protein product is CASSAHRGLSTDTQYF.

The V and J genes are TRBV7-8 and TRBJ2-4; TRBD2 matches 12 bases. The V and J ends lost 2 bases and 6 bases, in that order; junction bases with no gene match: 11. The CDR3 runs to 18 residues. Germline V CDR1 and CDR2: SGHVS, FQNEAQ. In DNA form, the CDR3 reads TGTGCCAGCAGCTTACTTCCTAGCGGGGGGGCCGGAGGAAACATTCAGTACTTC. This encodes CASSLLPSGGAGGNIQYF.